This TCR beta chain derives from a study of neoadjuvant anti-PD-1 for oral cavity cancer. Study-level background: Non-progressing patients received a fourth nivolumab dose near day 43, then surgery on days 50-56.

General study findings and limits: Each response group had just a few patients in TCR analyses. Pretreatment Treg/Th17 ratio correlated inversely with post-treatment tumor clonality. After neoadjuvant nivolumab, PBMC T cell clonality was significantly higher in non-responders than responders.

Trimming stripped 3 bases from V and 9 bases from J, with 18 bases between. Germline CDR1 reads SGDLS; CDR2 reads YYNGEE. The CDR3 totals 15 residues. A remark on this clone: The target antigen is unknown.

Time point specified: after neoadjuvant nivolumab, at surgical resection. The data were produced by immunoSEQ multiplex PCR, yet TCRdb's version contains in-frame clones alone and is incomplete. The sample contains some 13,000 clones, roughly 74% of which appear only once. The origin of this receptor is a person between 40 and 85 years old with oral cavity squamous cell carcinoma. The chain uses TRBV9 and TRBJ2-2; D might be TRBD2 (5 bases). Sequences were derived from PBMCs, sampled after nivolumab (anti-PD-1) treatment. The CDR3: CASSAFDYPTRELFF. CDR3 nucleotides: TGTGCCAGCAGCGCCTTTGACTACCCTACCCGGGAGCTGTTTTTT. The full variable domain, completed using reference TRBV9 and TRBJ2-2, is DSGVTQTPKHLITATGQRVTLRCSPRSGDLSVYWYQQSLDQGLQFLIQYYNGEERAKGNILERFSAQQFPDLHSELNLSSLELGDSALYFCASSAFDYPTRELFFGEGSRLTVL.